The next 29 T cell receptor beta chains were all read from a single sample in a study of cytomegalovirus exposure and HLA in healthy donors. This PCR relied on a set of 60 Vbeta primers and 13 Jbeta primers. Sequencing used immunoSEQ multiplex PCR; TCRdb keeps in-frame clones, though not all of them. The sample contains some 130,000 clones, around 72% of which appear only once. Sequenced material: PBMCs. Every receptor here comes from a woman aged 18-35 years in good health and CMV-seronegative.

The chain joins TRBV5-4 to TRBJ2-1; 14 positions match TRBD2. J was trimmed by 7 bases and V by 4 bases; bases with no gene match: 7. Germline V gene data show CDR1 as SGHNT and CDR2 as YYREEE (reference sequence). This CDR3 contains 16 residues. The CDR3 here is CASSQTSGRAKNEQFF. The CDR3 coding sequence is TGTGCCAGCAGCCAGACTAGCGGGAGGGCCAAAAATGAGCAGTTCTTC. The full variable domain, with the rest looked up from reference TRBV5-4 and TRBJ2-1, is ETGVTQSPTHLIKTRGQQVTLRCSSQSGHNTVSWYQQALGQGPQFIFQYYREEENGRGNFPPRFSGLQFPNYSSELNVNALELDDSALYLCASSQTSGRAKNEQFFGPGTRLTVL.

The J gene is TRBJ1-1, the V gene TRBV6-1, with D hard to call. The ends were cut back, 6 bases at V and 7 bases at J, with 12 bases in the middle. The CDR3 extends over 12 amino acids. Germline V CDR1 and CDR2: MNHNS, SASEGT. Here the CDR3 DNA reads TGTGCCAGCAGCCTTGACTCGGGTGAAGCTTTCTTT. It yields the protein CASSLDSGEAFF.

The chain recombines TRBV9 with TRBJ2-1; D perhaps matches TRBD1 (6 bases). The CDR3 loop spans 15 amino acids. V lost 3 bases, J lost 9 bases, and 19 bases lay in between. Looked up from germline, CDR1 is SGDLS and CDR2 is YYNGEE. The CDR3 DNA reads as TGTGCCAGCAGCGGCTGGGACACACGGGTTGGTGAGCAGTTCTTC. This codes for CASSGWDTRVGEQFF.

This chain connects TRBV6-1 to TRBJ1-3; no reliable D call. V was pared by 6 bases and J by 0 bases, with 12 bases between. Germline V gene lookup returns CDR1 MNHNS and CDR2 SASEGT. The CDR3 length is 15 residues. In DNA, the CDR3 is TGTGCCAGCAGCCAAGGAGAGATCTCTGGAAACACCATATATTTT. This codes for CASSQGEISGNTIYF.

The gene calls are TRBV15 and TRBJ2-1; the D is unclear. Deletions cut 3 bases from V and 4 bases from J, with 4 bases between. The CDR3 length is 12 residues. Germline-derived CDR1 and CDR2 are LNHNV and YYDKDF (reference sequence). This chain's CDR3 is CATSRYYNEQFF. In nucleotides, the CDR3 is TGTGCCACCAGCAGGTATTACAATGAGCAGTTCTTC.

The CDR3 region has the DNA TGTGCCAGCAGCTTGGAAAGGGGGCAGACTGGAAACACCATATATTTT. It translates to CASSLERGQTGNTIYF. The rearrangement joins TRBV5-6 to TRBJ1-3, with TRBD1 matching 7 bases. The CDR3 loop spans 16 amino acids. After removal of 0 bases from V and 2 bases from J, the junction contained 5 bases not matched to a gene. Germline V gene data show CDR1 as SGHDT and CDR2 as YYEEEE.

Written as DNA, the CDR3 is TGTGCCACAGGGACAGACACTGCTGGCTACACCTTC. Translated, it gives CATGTDTAGYTF. The chain employs TRBV2 and TRBJ1-2; 7 nucleotides line up with TRBD1. CDR3 length: 12 amino acids. CDR1 and CDR2 from the germline V gene are SNHLY and FYNNEI. V dropped 10 bases and J dropped 7; count of bases not matched to a gene: 9.

The chain uses TRBV6-1 and TRBJ1-5, with unresolved D. V was pared by 4 bases and J by 4 bases, with 11 bases between. The CDR3 sequence is 14 residues long. CDR1 is MNHNS and CDR2 is SASEGT in the germline V gene. The DNA of the CDR3 is TGTGCCAGCAGTGTGGCGGGGTCAAATCAGCCCCAGCATTTT. Translation gives CASSVAGSNQPQHF.

Concerning this clone: Other DNA sequences in this specimen translate into the identical CDR3. The chain employs TRBV6-5 and TRBJ2-7; tentative D call: TRBD2 (5 bases). With 5 bases removed from V and 4 bases from J, the gap between germline ends came to 9 bases. The V gene's germline CDR1 is MNHEY and CDR2 SVGAGI. There are 12 residues in the CDR3. DNA of the CDR3: TGTGCCAGCAGTAGAGGAGGATACGAGCAGTACTTC. Protein: CASSRGGYEQYF.

The chain links TRBV7-9 to TRBJ2-7, with a weak D call TRBD2 (6 bases). The V end was cut by 4 bases, the J end by 2 bases, with 15 bases between. This CDR3 spans 15 amino acids. Germline CDR1 SEHNR, CDR2 FQNEAQ (reference sequence). The CDR3 coding sequence is TGTGCCAGCAGCTCCGCCTCTAGCGTACCCTACGAGCAGTACTTC. Its translation: CASSSASSVPYEQYF.

This sequence joins TRBV7-9 and TRBJ1-1; D remains ambiguous. Trimming removed 1 base at V and 2 bases at J, with 8 bases between. This CDR3 region has 14 residues. Looked up from germline, CDR1 is SEHNR and CDR2 is FQNEAQ (reference sequence). For the CDR3, the DNA is TGTGCCAGCAGCTTAGGACAAGTAAACACTGAAGCTTTCTTT. It is translated as CASSLGQVNTEAFF.

This clone came up many times. CDR3 in DNA: TGCGCCAGCAGCCAAGTCTGGGGGGGGGACAGGTCCTTCTACGAGCAGTACTTC. Translated, it gives CASSQVWGGDRSFYEQYF. This chain uses TRBV4-1 with TRBJ2-7; tentatively, D is TRBD1 (8 bases). Germline V gives CDR1 MGHRA, CDR2 YSYEKL. The CDR3 loop spans 18 amino acids. With 1 base removed from V and 3 bases from J, the gap between germline ends came to 22 bases.

This clone was seen a handful of times. The V call is TRBV30, the J call TRBJ1-2, with 7 positions matching TRBD1. This CDR3 is 12 amino acids long. Germline V gene sequence: CDR1 GTSNPN, CDR2 SVGIG (reference sequence). Germline trimming cut 2 bases from V and 4 bases from J; bases unmatched to any gene: 1. The CDR3, as DNA: TGTGCCTGGAGTAGGGGGCCCTATGGCTACACCTTC. It is translated as CAWSRGPYGYTF. The full variable domain, completed using reference TRBV30 and TRBJ1-2, is SQTIHQWPATLVQPVGSPLSLECTVEGTSNPNLYWYRQAAGRGLQLLFYSVGIGQISSEVPQNLSASRPQDRQFILSSKKLLLSDSGFYLCAWSRGPYGYTFGSGTRLTVV.

The CDR3 DNA reads as TGTGCCAGCAGCCAAGGAAACAGGGGGGCCGAAGCTTTCTTT. Protein product: CASSQGNRGAEAFF. This chain links TRBV14 with TRBJ1-1, with 8 bases aligning to TRBD1. V was pared by 1 base and J by 8 bases, with 6 bases of the junction left unmatched. There are 14 residues in the CDR3. CDR1 is SGHDN, CDR2 FVKESK, per germline.

The chain is built from TRBV5-1 and TRBJ1-5; weak D call: TRBD1 (5 bases). The CDR3 is 16 amino acids. The V end lost 2 bases, the J end lost 7 bases, and 19 bases lay between the germline ends. The germline gives CDR1 SGHRS, CDR2 YFSETQ. CDR3 DNA sequence: TGCGCCAGCAGCTTTTCGGACTCTGGGGGGAGGCAGCCCCAGCATTTT. As protein: CASSFSDSGGRQPQHF.

The CDR3 DNA reads as TGTGCCAGCAGCATCCCCACCGTAGCGGGAGGGCCTAGAGGGGAGACCCAGTACTTC. The encoded protein is CASSIPTVAGGPRGETQYF. The V call is TRBV5-4, the J call TRBJ2-5; 11 nucleotides match TRBD2. The CDR3 length is 19 residues. V was pared by 4 bases and J by 5 bases, with 19 bases of the junction left unmatched. Germline CDR1 and CDR2: SGHNT and YYREEE (reference sequence).

This chain joins TRBV27 and TRBJ2-5; D possibly corresponds to TRBD2 (5 bases). Trimming stripped 7 bases from V and 5 bases from J, with 17 bases between. The CDR3 is 14 amino acids. CDR1 MNHEY and CDR2 SMNVEV come from the germline V gene (reference sequence). The CDR3 DNA sequence: TGTGCCAGCACCCTATCGGAACGGAGGGAGACCCAGTACTTC. Its translation: CASTLSERRETQYF.

This rearrangement joins TRBV19 to TRBJ1-1, with 10 bases identical to TRBD1. The CDR3 is 13 amino acids. The V gene end was trimmed by 6 bases and the J gene end by 4 bases; junction bases not matched to a gene: 2. Germline assignment: CDR1 LNHDA and CDR2 SQIVND (reference sequence). CDR3 residues: CASSRDRGTEAFF. Written as DNA, the CDR3 is TGTGCCAGTAGCAGGGACAGGGGCACTGAAGCTTTCTTT.

The chain carries TRBV7-2 and TRBJ2-5; D perhaps matches TRBD2 (6 bases). The CDR3 extends over 13 amino acids. CDR1 and CDR2 (germline): SGHTA, FQGNSA. V lost 3 bases and J 1 base, leaving 6 bases between the germline ends. The CDR3 here is CASSLEGQETQYF. The CDR3 DNA follows: TGTGCCAGCAGCTTGGAGGGCCAAGAGACCCAGTACTTC.

This chain joins TRBV6-5 and TRBJ2-3, with D perhaps TRBD2 (7 bases). Germline lookup yields CDR1 MNHEY and CDR2 SVGAGI. V shed 9 bases and J shed 5 bases, with 18 bases lying between them. CDR3 length equals 14 residues. The CDR3 DNA sequence: TGTGCCAGTCATAGGGGAGGGGGTGGAGATACGCAGTATTTT. This sequence encodes CASHRGGGGDTQYF.

The chain carries TRBV5-1 and TRBJ2-7; 8 positions agree with TRBD2. CDR1 and CDR2 (germline): SGHRS, YFSETQ. V shed 1 base, J shed 0 bases, and the junction held 3 bases outside the gene matches. The CDR3 spans 15 residues. CDR3 protein: CASSLTSGISYEQYF. For the CDR3, the DNA is TGCGCCAGCAGCTTGACTAGCGGAATCTCCTACGAGCAGTACTTC.

The chain joins TRBV29-1 to TRBJ2-5, with D uncertain. In germline, CDR1 is SQVTM, CDR2 ANQGSEA. V gave up 1 base and J gave up 4 bases, with 10 bases separating them. The CDR3 runs 13 residues. CDR3 sequence: CSVEGRSLETQYF. CDR3 bases: TGCAGCGTTGAAGGCCGGAGCTTAGAGACCCAGTACTTC.

This chain links TRBV29-1 with TRBJ2-1, with a possible D match to TRBD2 (6 bases). Germline values: CDR1 SQVTM, CDR2 ANQGSEA. CDR3 length equals 12 residues. CDR3 sequence (DNA): TGCATCACGAGGACTAATGGCGATGAGCAGTTCTTC. Its translation: CITRTNGDEQFF.

The chain has TRBV7-8 and TRBJ2-5; D is unclear. Germline V CDR1 and CDR2: SGHVS, FQNEAQ. Trimming left V 0 bases short and J 2 bases short, with 4 bases between. The CDR3 is 13 residues long. CDR3 protein: CASSLAQQETQYF. DNA for the CDR3: TGTGCCAGCAGCTTAGCTCAACAAGAGACCCAGTACTTC.

This clone came up once. The rearrangement joins TRBV29-1 to TRBJ2-7; a weak D match, TRBD1 (6 bases). The CDR3 runs 15 residues. Between the trimmed V and J ends, which lost 4 bases and 6 bases, there was a span of 22 bases. CDR1 and CDR2 (germline): SQVTM, ANQGSEA. DNA for the CDR3: TGCAGCGTTGGCTCGGACAGCCCTACTTTCTCCGAGCAGTACTTC. This gives the protein CSVGSDSPTFSEQYF.

The chain combines TRBV2 with TRBJ1-5, with a tentative D call TRBD1 (6 bases). V lost 8 bases to trimming and J lost 6 bases, with 11 bases between them. The length of the CDR3 is 12 residues. Germline V CDR1 and CDR2: SNHLY, FYNNEI. CDR3: CASGQSGQPQHF. Written as DNA, the CDR3 is TGTGCCAGCGGACAGTCCGGTCAGCCCCAGCATTTT.

The table lists this clone with a few counts. This chain uses TRBV18 with TRBJ1-2; D is perhaps TRBD1 (6 bases). The germline V gene has CDR1 KGHSH and CDR2 LQKENI. The CDR3 has 12 amino acids. The V and J ends lost 3 bases and 7 bases respectively, with 9 bases between them. The CDR3 bases are TGTGCCAGCTCACCCACCAGGGGTGGCTACACCTTC. It specifies CASSPTRGGYTF.

The rearrangement uses TRBV15 and TRBJ1-2; D is uncertain. The CDR3 has 18 amino acids. Germline-derived CDR1 and CDR2 are LNHNV and YYDKDF (reference sequence). The V end lost 0 bases, the J end lost 4 bases, and 21 bases lay between the germline ends. The CDR3 loop is CATSRDKGTAVILYGYTF. CDR3 coding DNA: TGTGCCACCAGCAGAGATAAGGGTACAGCGGTGATTCTCTATGGCTACACCTTC.

The gene calls are TRBV14 and TRBJ2-7; a weak D match, TRBD1 (5 bases). V lost 4 bases and J 5 bases, leaving 12 bases between the germline ends. CDR1 SGHDN and CDR2 FVKESK come from the germline V gene. CDR3 length: 13 amino acids. Here the CDR3 reads CASSPDTGHEQYF. The CDR3 DNA follows: TGTGCCAGCAGCCCGGACACGGGCCACGAGCAGTACTTC.